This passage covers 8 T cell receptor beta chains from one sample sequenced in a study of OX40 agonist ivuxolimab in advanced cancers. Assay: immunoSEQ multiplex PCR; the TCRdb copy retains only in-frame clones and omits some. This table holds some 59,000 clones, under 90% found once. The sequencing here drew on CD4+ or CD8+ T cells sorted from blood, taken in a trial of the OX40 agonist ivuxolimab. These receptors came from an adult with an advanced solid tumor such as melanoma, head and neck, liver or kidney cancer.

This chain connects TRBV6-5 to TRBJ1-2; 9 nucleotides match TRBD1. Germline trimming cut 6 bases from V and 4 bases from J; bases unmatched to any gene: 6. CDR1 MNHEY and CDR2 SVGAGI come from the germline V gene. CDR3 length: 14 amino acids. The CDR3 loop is CASRSDRGGYGYTF. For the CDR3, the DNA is TGTGCCAGCAGGTCGGACAGGGGCGGCTATGGCTACACCTTC.

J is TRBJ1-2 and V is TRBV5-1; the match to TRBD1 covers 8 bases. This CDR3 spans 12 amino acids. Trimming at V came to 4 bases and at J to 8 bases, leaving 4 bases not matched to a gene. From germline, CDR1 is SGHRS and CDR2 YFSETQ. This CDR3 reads CASSETGEGYTF. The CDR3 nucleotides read TGCGCCAGCAGCGAGACAGGGGAGGGCTACACCTTC.

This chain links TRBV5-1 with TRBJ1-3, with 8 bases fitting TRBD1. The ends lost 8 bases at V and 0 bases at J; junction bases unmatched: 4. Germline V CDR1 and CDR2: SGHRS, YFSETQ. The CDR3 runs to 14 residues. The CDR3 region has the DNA TGCGCCAGTACTACAGGGGGCTCTGGAAACACCATATATTTT. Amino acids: CASTTGGSGNTIYF. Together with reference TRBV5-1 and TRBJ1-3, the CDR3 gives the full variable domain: KAGVTQTPRYLIKTRGQQVTLSCSPISGHRSVSWYQQTPGQGLQFLFEYFSETQRNKGNFPGRFSGRQFSNSRSEMNVSTLELGDSALYLCASTTGGSGNTIYFGEGSWLTVV.

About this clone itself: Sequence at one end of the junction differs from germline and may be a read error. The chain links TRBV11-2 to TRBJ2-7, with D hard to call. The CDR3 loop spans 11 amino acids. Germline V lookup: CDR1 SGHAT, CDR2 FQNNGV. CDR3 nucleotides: TGTGCCGGCAGCCCTTTCTACGAGCAGTACTTC. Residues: CAGSPFYEQYF.

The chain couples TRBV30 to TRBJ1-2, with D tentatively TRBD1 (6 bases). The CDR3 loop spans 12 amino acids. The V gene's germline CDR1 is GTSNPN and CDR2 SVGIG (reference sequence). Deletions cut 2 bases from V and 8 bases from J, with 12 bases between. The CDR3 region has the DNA TGTGCCTGGAGTCTAGGGGGGGGCGGCTACACCTTC. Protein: CAWSLGGGGYTF.

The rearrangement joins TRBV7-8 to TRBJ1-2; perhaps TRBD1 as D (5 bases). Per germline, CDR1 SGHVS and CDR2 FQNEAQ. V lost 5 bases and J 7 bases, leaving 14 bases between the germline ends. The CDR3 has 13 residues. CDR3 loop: CASSRTEGFGYTF. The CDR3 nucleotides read TGTGCCAGCAGCCGGACGGAGGGGTTTGGCTACACCTTC.

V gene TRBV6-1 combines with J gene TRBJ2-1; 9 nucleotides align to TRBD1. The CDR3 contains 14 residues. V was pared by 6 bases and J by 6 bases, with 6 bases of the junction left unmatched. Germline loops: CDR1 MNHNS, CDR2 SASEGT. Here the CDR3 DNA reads TGTGCCAGCAGGGGACAGGGAATGTCCAATGAGCAGTTCTTC. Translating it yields CASRGQGMSNEQFF.

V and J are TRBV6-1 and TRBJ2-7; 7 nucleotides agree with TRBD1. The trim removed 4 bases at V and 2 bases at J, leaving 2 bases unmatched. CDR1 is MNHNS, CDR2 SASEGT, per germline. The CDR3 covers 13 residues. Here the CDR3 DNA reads TGTGCCAGCAGTGTGACAGGGCCCTACGAGCAGTACTTC. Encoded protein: CASSVTGPYEQYF.